Listed below are T cell receptor beta chains from one sample, sequenced in a study of patients and donors after allogeneic stem cell transplantation. One entry per CDR3 protein results from TCRdb running MiXCR on the RT-PCR reads. Among 920,000 or so distinct CDR3 sequences, around 17% were seen once, and the ten largest hold roughly 6%. Sequenced: blood, either unsorted or a sorted T cell fraction (not recorded which). Receptor source: a human donor who was either an allogeneic HSCT recipient or a stem cell or donor lymphocyte infusion donor (not recorded which). It is not recorded whose cells these are; they may come from a transplant donor. The CDR3 runs from the conserved cysteine through the conserved F or W. The D gene is left open where the match is weak. Part of the rows lack a size; the others show once, few, many or a class for expanded clones.

size	V	length	D	J	CDR3	DNA
few	TRBV5-6	14	TRBD1	TRBJ2-5	CASSVGQEKETQYF	TGTGCCAGCAGCGTGGGACAGGAAAAAGAGACCCAGTACTTC
few	TRBV29-1	10	-	TRBJ2-2	CSAAERELFF	TGCAGCGCCGCGGAACGGGAGCTGTTTTTT
-	TRBV7-9	14	-	TRBJ2-7	CASSNWTSPGEQYF	TGTGCCAGCAGCAACTGGACATCCCCGGGCGAGCAGTACTTC
-	TRBV5-1	15	-	TRBJ2-2	CASSFLGSGTGELFF	TGCGCCAGCAGCTTTTTAGGATCGGGGACCGGGGAGCTGTTTTTT
few	TRBV7-3	15	TRBD2	TRBJ2-1	CASSQRGLVSDEQFF	TGTGCCAGCAGCCAACGGGGACTAGTATCCGATGAGCAGTTCTTC
-	TRBV20-1	16	TRBD2	TRBJ2-5	CSARATSGSPQETQYF	TGCAGTGCTAGAGCGACTAGCGGGAGCCCCCAAGAGACCCAGTACTTC
few	TRBV10-3	17	TRBD1	TRBJ1-1	CATLGTAYPGKDTEAFF	TGTGCCACCTTAGGGACAGCCTATCCCGGGAAAGACACTGAAGCTTTCTTT
-	TRBV4-1	17	-	TRBJ1-6	CASSPYGSDGGNSPLHF	TGCGCCAGCAGCCCATATGGGTCCGACGGGGGGAATTCACCCCTCCACTTT
few	TRBV13	12	-	TRBJ2-2	CASSTPTGELFF	TGTGCCAGCAGCACCCCAACCGGGGAGCTGTTTTTT
few	TRBV5-1	17	-	TRBJ2-6	CASSLKQGDSGANVLTF	TGCGCCAGCAGCTTAAAACAGGGTGACTCTGGGGCCAACGTCCTGACTTTC
few	TRBV12-3/TRBV12-4	14	TRBD2	TRBJ2-1	CASGMGGRYNEQFF	TGTGCCAGCGGTATGGGCGGGAGGTACAATGAGCAGTTCTTC
-	TRBV20-1	16	-	TRBJ2-6	CSARDPQFSGANVLTF	TGCAGTGCTAGAGATCCCCAGTTCTCTGGGGCCAACGTCCTGACTTTC
few	TRBV7-2	14	-	TRBJ2-7	CASSPWDDSYEQYF	TGTGCCAGCAGCCCATGGGACGACTCCTACGAGCAGTACTTC
few	TRBV7-8	15	-	TRBJ2-1	CASSLERLLYNEQFF	TGTGCCAGCAGCTTAGAACGACTTCTCTACAATGAGCAGTTCTTC